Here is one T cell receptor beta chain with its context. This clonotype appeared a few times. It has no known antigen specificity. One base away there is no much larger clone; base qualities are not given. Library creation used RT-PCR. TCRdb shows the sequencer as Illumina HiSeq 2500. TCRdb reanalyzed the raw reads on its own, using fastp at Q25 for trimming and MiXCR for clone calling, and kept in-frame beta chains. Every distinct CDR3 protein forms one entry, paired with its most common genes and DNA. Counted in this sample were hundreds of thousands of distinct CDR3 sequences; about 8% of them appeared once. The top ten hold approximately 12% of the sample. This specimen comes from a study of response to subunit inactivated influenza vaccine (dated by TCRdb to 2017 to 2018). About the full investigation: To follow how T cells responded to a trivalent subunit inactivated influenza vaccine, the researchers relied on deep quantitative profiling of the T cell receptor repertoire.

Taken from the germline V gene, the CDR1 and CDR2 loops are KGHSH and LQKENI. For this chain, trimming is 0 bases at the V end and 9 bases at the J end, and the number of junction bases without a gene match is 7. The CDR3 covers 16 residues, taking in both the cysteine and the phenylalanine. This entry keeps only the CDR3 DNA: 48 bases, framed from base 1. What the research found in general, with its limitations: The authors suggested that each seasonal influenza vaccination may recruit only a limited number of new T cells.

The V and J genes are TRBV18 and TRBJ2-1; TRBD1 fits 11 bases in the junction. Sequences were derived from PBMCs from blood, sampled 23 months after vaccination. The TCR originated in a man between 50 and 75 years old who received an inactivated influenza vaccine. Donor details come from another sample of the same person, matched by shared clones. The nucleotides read TGTGCCAGCTCACCACCCGGACAGGGGGCAGCTGGTGAGCAGTTCTTC. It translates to CASSPPGQGAAGEQFF.